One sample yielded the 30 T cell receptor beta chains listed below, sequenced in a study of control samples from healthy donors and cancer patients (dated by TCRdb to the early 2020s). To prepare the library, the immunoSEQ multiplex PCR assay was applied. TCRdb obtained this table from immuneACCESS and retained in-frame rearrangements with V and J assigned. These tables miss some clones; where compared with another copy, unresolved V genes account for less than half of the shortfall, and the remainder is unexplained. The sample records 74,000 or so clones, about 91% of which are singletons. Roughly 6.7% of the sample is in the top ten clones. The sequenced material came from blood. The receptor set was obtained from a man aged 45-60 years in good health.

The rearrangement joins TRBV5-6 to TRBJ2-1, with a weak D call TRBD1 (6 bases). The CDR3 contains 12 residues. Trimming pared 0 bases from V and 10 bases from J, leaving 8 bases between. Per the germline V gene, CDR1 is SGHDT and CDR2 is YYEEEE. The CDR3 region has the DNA TGTGCCAGCAGCTTGGTTGGGGGCGAGCAGTTCTTC. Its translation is CASSLVGGEQFF.

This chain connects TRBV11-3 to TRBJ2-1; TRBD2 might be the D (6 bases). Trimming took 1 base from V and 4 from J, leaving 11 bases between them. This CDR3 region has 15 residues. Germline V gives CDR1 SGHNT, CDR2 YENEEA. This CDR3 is CASSLGGGVYNEQFF. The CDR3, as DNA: TGTGCCAGCAGCTTAGGGGGCGGGGTATACAATGAGCAGTTCTTC.

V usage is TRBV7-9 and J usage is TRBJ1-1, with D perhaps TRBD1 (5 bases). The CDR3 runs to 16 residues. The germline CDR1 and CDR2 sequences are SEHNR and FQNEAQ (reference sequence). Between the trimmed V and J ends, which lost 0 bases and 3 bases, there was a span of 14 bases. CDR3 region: CASSLAEGQGDTEAFF. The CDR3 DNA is TGTGCCAGCAGCTTAGCGGAGGGGCAGGGCGACACTGAAGCTTTCTTT.

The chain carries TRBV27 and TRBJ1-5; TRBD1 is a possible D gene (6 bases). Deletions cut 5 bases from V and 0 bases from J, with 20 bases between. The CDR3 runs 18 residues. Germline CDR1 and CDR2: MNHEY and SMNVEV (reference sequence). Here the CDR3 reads CASSPGTGTPYSNQPQHF. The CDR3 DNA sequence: TGTGCCAGCAGTCCGGGGACCGGGACACCCTATAGCAATCAGCCCCAGCATTTT.

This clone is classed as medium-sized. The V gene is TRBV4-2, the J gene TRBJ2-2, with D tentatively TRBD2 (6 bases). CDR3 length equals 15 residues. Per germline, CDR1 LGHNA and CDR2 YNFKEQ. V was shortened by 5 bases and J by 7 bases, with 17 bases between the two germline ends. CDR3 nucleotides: TGTGCCAGCAGCTGGGAGGCAGTCTTCGGCGGGGAGCTGTTTTTT. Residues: CASSWEAVFGGELFF.

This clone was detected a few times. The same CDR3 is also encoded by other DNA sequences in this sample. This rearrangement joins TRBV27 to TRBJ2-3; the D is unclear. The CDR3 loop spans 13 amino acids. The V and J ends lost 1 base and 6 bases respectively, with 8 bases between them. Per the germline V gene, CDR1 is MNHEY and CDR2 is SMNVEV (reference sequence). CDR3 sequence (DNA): TGTGCCAGCAGTTTATTGGGTCGGGATACGCAGTATTTT. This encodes CASSLLGRDTQYF.

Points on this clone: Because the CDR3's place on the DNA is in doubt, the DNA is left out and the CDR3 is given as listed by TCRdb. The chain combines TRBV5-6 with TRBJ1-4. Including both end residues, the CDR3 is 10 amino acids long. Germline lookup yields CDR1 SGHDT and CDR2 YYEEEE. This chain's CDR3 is CASDWGAGIF.

The CDR3 DNA reads as TGTGCCAGCAGTGTCAGGGGACAAGGCTACACCTTC. Its protein is CASSVRGQGYTF. The V and J genes are TRBV2 and TRBJ1-2; possibly TRBD1 for D (6 bases). From germline, CDR1 is SNHLY and CDR2 FYNNEI. V lost 4 bases and J 8 bases, leaving 11 bases between the germline ends. This CDR3 has 12 residues.

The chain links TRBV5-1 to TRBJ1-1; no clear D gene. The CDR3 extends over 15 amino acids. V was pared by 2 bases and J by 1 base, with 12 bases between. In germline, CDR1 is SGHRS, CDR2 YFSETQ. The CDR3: CASSLSWRENTEAFF. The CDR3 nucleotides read TGCGCCAGCAGCTTATCGTGGAGGGAGAACACTGAAGCTTTCTTT.

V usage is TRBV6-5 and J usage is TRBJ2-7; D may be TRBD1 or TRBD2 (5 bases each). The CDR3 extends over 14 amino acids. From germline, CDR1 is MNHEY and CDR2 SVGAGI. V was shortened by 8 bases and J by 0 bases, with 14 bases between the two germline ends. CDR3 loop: CASRARGISYEQYF. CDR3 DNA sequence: TGTGCCAGCCGAGCCCGGGGCATCTCCTACGAGCAGTACTTC.

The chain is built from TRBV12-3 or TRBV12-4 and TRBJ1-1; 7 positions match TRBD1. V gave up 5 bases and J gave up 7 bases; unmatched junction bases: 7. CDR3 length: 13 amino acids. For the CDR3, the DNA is TGTGCCAGCAGTCCGTTGAGGACAGGTGAAGCTTTCTTT. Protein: CASSPLRTGEAFF.

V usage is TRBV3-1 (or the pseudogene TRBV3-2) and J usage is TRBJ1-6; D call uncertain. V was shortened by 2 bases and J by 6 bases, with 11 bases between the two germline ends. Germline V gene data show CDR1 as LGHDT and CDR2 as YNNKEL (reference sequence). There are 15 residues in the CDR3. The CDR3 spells CASSQSNSPNSPLHF. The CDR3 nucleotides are TGTGCCAGCAGCCAAAGTAACAGTCCTAATTCACCCCTCCACTTT.

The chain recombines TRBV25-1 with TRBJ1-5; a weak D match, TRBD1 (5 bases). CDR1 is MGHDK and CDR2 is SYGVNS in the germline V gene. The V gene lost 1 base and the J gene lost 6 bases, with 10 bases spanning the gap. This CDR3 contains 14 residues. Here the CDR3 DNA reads TGTGCCAGCAGTGAATTTGGAGGGACTCAGCCCCAGCATTTT. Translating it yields CASSEFGGTQPQHF.

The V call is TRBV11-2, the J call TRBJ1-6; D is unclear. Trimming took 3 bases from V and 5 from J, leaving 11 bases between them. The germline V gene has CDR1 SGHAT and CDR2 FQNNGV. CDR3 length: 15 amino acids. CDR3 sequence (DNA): TGTGCCAGCAGCTTTTCATCGGGAAATAATTCACCCCTCCACTTT. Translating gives CASSFSSGNNSPLHF.

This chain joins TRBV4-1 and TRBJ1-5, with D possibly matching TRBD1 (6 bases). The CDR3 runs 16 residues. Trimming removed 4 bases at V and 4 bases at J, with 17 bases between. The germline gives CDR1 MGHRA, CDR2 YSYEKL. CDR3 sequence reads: CASSREGQIFNQPQHF. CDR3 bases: TGCGCCAGCAGCCGAGAAGGACAGATATTTAATCAGCCCCAGCATTTT.

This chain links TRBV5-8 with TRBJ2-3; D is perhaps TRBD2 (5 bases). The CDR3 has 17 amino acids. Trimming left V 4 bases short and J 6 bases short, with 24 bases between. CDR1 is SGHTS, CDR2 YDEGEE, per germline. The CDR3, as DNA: TGTGCCAGCAGCGCCGGGGTGGGTCCGGCCAATGCGGATACGCAGTATTTT. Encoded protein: CASSAGVGPANADTQYF. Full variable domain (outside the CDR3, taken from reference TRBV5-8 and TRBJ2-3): EAGVTQSPTHLIKTRGQQATLRCSPISGHTSVYWYQQALGLGLQFLLWYDEGEERNRGNFPPRFSGRQFPNYSSELNVNALELEDSALYLCASSAGVGPANADTQYFGPGTRLTVL.

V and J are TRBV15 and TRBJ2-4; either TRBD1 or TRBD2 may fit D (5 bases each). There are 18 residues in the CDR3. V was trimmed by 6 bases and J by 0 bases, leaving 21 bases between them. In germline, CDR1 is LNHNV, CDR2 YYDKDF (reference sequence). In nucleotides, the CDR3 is TGTGCCACCAGTGCCGAGGGGACCGGGCGCTTAGCCAAAAACATTCAGTACTTC. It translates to CATSAEGTGRLAKNIQYF. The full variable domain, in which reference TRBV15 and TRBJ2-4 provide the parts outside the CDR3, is DAMVIQNPRYQVTQFGKPVTLSCSQTLNHNVMYWYQQKSSQAPKLLFHYYDKDFNNEADTPDNFQSRRPNTSFCFLDIRSPGLGDTAMYLCATSAEGTGRLAKNIQYFGAGTRLSVL.

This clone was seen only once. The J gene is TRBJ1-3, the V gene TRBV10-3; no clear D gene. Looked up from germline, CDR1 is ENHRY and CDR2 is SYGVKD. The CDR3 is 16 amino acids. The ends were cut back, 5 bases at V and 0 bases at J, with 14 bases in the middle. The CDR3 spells CAISTPPTFSGNTIYF. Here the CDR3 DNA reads TGTGCCATCAGTACCCCCCCTACTTTCTCTGGAAACACCATATATTTT.

The CDR3 coding sequence is TGTGCCAGCAGCTTGGAGGGGGGCGTTTTAACCAAAAACATTCAGTACTTC. Amino acids: CASSLEGGVLTKNIQYF. The genes are TRBV5-8 and TRBJ2-4; TRBD1 or TRBD2 may be the D gene (6 bases each). Per the germline V gene, CDR1 is SGHTS and CDR2 is YDEGEE. The CDR3 contains 17 residues. The V end lost 0 bases, the J end lost 2 bases, and 15 bases lay between the germline ends.

Written as DNA, the CDR3 is TGTGCCAGCAGCTTGATTAGCGGGAGCACAGATACGCAGTATTTT. It codes for CASSLISGSTDTQYF. This rearrangement joins TRBV5-6 to TRBJ2-3; 7 bases align to TRBD2. The V segment lost 1 base and the J segment 0 bases; nucleotides outside the gene matches: 2. This CDR3 is 15 amino acids long. In germline, CDR1 is SGHDT, CDR2 YYEEEE.

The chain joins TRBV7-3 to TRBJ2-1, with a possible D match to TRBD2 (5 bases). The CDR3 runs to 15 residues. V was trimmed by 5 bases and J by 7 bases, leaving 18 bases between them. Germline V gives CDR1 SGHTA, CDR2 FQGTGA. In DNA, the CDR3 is TGTGCCAGCAGCCCCATGCTAGCTGTGAGGAATGAGCAGTTCTTC. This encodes CASSPMLAVRNEQFF. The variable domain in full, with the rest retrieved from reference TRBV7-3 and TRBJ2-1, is GAGVSQTPSNKVTEKGKYVELRCDPISGHTALYWYRQSLGQGPEFLIYFQGTGAADDSGLPNDRFFAVRPEGSVSTLKIQRTERGDSAVYLCASSPMLAVRNEQFFGPGTRLTVL.

The CDR3 sequence: CASSLGQGHGYTF. CDR3 nucleotides: TGTGCCAGCAGCTTGGGACAGGGTCATGGCTACACCTTC. The chain has TRBV5-6 and TRBJ1-2, with 7 bases that match TRBD1. The J segment lost 6 bases and the V segment lost 0 bases, leaving 2 bases of the junction unmatched. The germline V gene has CDR1 SGHDT and CDR2 YYEEEE. CDR3 length: 13 residues. Looking up the rest from reference TRBV5-6 and TRBJ1-2 gives the full variable domain: DAGVTQSPTHLIKTRGQQVTLRCSPKSGHDTVSWYQQALGQGPQFIFQYYEEEERQRGNFPDRFSGHQFPNYSSELNVNALLLGDSALYLCASSLGQGHGYTFGSGTRLTVV.

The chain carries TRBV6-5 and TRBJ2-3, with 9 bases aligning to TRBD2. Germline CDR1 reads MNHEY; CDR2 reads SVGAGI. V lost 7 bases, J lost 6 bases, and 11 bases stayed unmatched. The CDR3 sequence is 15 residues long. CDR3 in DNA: TGTGCCAGCATCGGATGGGCGGGGGGGACGGATACGCAGTATTTT. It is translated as CASIGWAGGTDTQYF.

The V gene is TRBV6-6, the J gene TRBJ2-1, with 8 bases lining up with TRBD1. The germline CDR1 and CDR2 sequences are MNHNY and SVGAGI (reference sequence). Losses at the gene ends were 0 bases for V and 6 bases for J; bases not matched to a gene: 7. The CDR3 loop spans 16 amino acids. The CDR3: CASSYSLDRALNEQFF. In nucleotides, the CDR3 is TGTGCCAGCAGTTACTCTCTGGACAGGGCCCTCAATGAGCAGTTCTTC.

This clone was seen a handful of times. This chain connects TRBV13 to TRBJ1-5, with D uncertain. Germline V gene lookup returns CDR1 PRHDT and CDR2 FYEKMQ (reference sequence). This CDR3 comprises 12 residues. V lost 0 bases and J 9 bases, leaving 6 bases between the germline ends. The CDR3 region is CASSLGTGPQHF. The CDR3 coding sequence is TGTGCCAGCAGCTTAGGCACGGGGCCCCAGCATTTT. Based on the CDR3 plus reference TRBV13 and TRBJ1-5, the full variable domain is AAGVIQSPRHLIKEKRETATLKCYPIPRHDTVYWYQQGPGQDPQFLISFYEKMQSDKGSIPDRFSAQQFSDYHSELNMSSLELGDSALYFCASSLGTGPQHFGDGTRLSIL.

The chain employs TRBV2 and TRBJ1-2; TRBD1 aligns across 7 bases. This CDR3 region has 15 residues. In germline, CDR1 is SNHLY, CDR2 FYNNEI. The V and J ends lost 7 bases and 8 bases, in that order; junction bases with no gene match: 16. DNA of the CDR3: TGTGCCAGCACCCCGGGGCCAGGGGGTGGAGGGGGCTACACCTTC. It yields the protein CASTPGPGGGGGYTF. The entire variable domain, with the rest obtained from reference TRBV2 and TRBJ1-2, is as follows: EPEVTQTPSHQVTQMGQEVILRCVPISNHLYFYWYRQILGQKVEFLVSFYNNEISEKSEIFDDQFSVERPDGSNFTLKIRSTKLEDSAMYFCASTPGPGGGGGYTFGSGTRLTVV.

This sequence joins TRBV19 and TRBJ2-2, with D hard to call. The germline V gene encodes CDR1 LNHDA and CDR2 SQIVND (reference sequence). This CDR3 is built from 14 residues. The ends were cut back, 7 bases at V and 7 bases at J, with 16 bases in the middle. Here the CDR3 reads CASTSAKNLGELFF. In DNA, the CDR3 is TGTGCCAGTACGTCGGCCAAAAACCTCGGGGAGCTGTTTTTT. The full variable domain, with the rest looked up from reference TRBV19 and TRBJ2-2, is DGGITQSPKYLFRKEGQNVTLSCEQNLNHDAMYWYRQDPGQGLRLIYYSQIVNDFQKGDIAEGYSVSREKKESFPLTVTSAQKNPTAFYLCASTSAKNLGELFFGEGSRLTVL.

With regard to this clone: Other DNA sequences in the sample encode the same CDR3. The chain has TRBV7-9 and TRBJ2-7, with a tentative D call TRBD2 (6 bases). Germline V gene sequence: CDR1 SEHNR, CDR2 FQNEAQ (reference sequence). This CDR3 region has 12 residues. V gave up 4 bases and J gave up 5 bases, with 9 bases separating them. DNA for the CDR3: TGTGCCAGCAGCTGGAGGGTGCACGAGCAGTACTTC. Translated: CASSWRVHEQYF. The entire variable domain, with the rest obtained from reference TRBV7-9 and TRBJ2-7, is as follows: DTGVSQNPRHKITKRGQNVTFRCDPISEHNRLYWYRQTLGQGPEFLTYFQNEAQLEKSRLLSDRFSAERPKGSFSTLEIQRTEQGDSAMYLCASSWRVHEQYFGPGTRLTVT.

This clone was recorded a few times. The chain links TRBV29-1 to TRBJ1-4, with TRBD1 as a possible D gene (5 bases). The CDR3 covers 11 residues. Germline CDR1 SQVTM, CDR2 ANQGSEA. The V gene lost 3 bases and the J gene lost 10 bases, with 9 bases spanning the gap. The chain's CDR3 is CSVDYGGKLFF. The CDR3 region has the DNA TGCAGCGTTGATTATGGGGGAAAACTGTTTTTT. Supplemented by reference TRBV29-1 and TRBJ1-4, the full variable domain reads SAVISQKPSRDICQRGTSLTIQCQVDSQVTMMFWYRQQPGQSLTLIATANQGSEATYESGFVIDKFPISRPNLTFSTLTVSNMSPEDSSIYLCSVDYGGKLFFGSGTQLSVL.

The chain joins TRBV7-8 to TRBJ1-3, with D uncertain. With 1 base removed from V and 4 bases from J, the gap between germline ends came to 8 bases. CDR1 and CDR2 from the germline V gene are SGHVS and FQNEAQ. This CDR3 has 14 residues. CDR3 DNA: TGTGCCAGCAGCTTAGGGTTGGAGGGAAACACCATATATTTT. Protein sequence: CASSLGLEGNTIYF. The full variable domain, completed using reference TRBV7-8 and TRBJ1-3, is GAGVSQSPRYKVAKRGQDVALRCDPISGHVSLFWYQQALGQGPEFLTYFQNEAQLDKSGLPSDRFFAERPEGSVSTLKIQRTQQEDSAVYLCASSLGLEGNTIYFGEGSWLTVV.